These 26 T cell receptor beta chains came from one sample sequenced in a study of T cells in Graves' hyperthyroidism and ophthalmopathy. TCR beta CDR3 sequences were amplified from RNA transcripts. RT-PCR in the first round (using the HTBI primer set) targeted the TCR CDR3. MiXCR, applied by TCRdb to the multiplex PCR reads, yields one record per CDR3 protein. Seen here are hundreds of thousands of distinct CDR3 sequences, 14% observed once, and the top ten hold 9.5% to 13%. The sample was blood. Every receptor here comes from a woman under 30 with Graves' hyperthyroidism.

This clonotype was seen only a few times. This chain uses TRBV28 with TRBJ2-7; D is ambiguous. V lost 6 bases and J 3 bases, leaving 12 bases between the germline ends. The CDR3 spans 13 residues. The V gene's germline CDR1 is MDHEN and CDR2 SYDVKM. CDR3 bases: TGTGCCAGCAGAAGCCCAGGCAACTACGAGCAGTACTTC. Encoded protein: CASRSPGNYEQYF.

CDR3 protein: CASSPWGRAEKLFF. In nucleotides, the CDR3 is TGTGCCAGCAGCCCCTGGGGGAGGGCTGAAAAACTGTTTTTT. The V and J genes are TRBV11-3 and TRBJ1-4; the D gene is possibly TRBD1 (5 bases). The CDR3 totals 14 residues. With 5 bases removed from V and 7 bases from J, the gap between germline ends came to 14 bases. Looked up from germline, CDR1 is SGHNT and CDR2 is YENEEA.

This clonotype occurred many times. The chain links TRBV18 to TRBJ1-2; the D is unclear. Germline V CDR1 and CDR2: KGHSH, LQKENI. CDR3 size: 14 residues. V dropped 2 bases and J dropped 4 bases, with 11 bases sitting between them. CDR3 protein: CASSPGRGGYGYTF. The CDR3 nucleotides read TGTGCCAGCTCACCAGGAAGAGGTGGCTATGGCTACACCTTC.

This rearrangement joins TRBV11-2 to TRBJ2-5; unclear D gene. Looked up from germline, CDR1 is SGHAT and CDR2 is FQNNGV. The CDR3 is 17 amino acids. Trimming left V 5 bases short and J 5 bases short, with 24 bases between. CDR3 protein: CASSAPPGSPSRETQYF. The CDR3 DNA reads TGTGCCAGCAGCGCCCCCCCGGGCTCTCCCTCAAGGGAGACCCAGTACTTC.

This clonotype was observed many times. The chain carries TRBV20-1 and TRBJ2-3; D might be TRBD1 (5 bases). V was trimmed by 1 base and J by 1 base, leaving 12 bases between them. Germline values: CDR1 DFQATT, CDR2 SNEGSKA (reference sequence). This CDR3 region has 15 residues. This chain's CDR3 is CSARARQTGTDTQYF. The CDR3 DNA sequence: TGCAGTGCTAGAGCTCGACAGACCGGCACAGATACGCAGTATTTT.

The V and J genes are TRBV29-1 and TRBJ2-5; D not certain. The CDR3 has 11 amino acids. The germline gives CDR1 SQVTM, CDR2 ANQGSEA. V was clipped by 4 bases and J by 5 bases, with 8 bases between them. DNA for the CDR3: TGCAGCGTTGGAACGGTGGAGACCCAGTACTTC. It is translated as CSVGTVETQYF.

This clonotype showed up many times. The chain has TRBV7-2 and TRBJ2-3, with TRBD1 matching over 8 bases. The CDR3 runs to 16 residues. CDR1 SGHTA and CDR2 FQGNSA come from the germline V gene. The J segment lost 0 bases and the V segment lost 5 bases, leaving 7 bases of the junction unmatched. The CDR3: CASSIGQGRSTDTQYF. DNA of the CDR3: TGTGCCAGCAGCATAGGACAGGGACGTAGCACAGATACGCAGTATTTT.

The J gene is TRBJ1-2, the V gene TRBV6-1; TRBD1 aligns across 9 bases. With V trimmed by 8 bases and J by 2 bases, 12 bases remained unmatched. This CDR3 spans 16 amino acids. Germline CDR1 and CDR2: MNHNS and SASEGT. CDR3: CASASGTGTVNYGYTF. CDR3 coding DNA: TGTGCCAGCGCCTCCGGGACAGGGACCGTCAACTATGGCTACACCTTC.

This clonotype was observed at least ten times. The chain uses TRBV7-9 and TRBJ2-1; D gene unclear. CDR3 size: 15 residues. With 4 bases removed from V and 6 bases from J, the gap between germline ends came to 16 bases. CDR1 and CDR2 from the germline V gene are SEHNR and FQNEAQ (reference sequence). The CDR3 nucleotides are TGTGCCAGCAGCTCCACACGGAGACGGTCCAATGAGCAGTTCTTC. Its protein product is CASSSTRRRSNEQFF.

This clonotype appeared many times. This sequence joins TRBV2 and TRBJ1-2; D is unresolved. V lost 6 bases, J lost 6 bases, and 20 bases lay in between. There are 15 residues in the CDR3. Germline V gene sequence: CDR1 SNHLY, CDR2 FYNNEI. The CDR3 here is CASSGAAGRVDGYTF. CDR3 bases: TGTGCCAGCAGCGGAGCCGCGGGTCGGGTAGATGGCTACACCTTC.

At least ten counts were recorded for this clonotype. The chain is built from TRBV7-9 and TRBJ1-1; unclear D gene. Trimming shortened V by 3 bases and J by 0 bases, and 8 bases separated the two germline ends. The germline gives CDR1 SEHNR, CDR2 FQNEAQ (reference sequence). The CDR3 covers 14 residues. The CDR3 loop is CASSFHAVNTEAFF. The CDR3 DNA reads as TGTGCCAGCAGCTTTCATGCGGTGAACACTGAAGCTTTCTTT. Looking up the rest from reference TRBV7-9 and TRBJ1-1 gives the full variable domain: DTGVSQNPRHKITKRGQNVTFRCDPISEHNRLYWYRQTLGQGPEFLTYFQNEAQLEKSRLLSDRFSAERPKGSFSTLEIQRTEQGDSAMYLCASSFHAVNTEAFFGQGTRLTVV.

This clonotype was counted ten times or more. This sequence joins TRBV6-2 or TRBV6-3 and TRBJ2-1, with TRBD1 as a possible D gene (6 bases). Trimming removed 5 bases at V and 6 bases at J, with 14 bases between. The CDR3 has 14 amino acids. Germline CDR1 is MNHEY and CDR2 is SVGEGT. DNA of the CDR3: TGTGCCAGCAGTCGAAACAGGGCCGTCAATGAGCAGTTCTTC. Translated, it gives CASSRNRAVNEQFF.

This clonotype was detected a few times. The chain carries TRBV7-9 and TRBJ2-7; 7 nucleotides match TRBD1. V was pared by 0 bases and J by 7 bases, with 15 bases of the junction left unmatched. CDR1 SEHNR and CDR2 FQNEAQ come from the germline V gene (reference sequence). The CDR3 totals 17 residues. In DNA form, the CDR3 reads TGTGCCAGCAGCTTAGCCTTCGTCGGGACAGAGCAGGGAGAGCAGTACTTC. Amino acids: CASSLAFVGTEQGEQYF.

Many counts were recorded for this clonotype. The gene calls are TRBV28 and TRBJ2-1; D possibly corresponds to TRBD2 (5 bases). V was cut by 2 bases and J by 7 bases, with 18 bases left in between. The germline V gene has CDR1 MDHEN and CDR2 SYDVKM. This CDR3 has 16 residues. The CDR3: CASSLGLPAMRNEQFF. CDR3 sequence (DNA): TGTGCCAGCAGTTTAGGACTTCCAGCCATGAGAAATGAGCAGTTCTTC.

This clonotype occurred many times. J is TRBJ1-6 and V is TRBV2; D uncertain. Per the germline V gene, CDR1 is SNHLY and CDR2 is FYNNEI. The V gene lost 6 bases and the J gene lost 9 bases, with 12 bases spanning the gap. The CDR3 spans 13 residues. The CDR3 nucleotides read TGTGCCAGCAGGGGTAGGGTTGGTTCACCCCTCCACTTT. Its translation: CASRGRVGSPLHF.

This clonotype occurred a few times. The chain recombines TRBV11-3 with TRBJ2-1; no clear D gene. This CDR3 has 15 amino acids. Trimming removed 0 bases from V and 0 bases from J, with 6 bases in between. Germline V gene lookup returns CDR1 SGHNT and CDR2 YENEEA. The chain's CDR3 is CASSLEWSSYNEQFF. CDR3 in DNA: TGTGCCAGCAGCTTAGAGTGGAGCTCCTACAATGAGCAGTTCTTC.

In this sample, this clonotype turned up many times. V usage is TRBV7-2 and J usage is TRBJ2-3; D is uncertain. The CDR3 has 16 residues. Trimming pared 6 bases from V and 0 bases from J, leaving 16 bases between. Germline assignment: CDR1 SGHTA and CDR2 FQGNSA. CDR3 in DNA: TGTGCCAGCAGACGAACCCGGGCATTTAGCACAGATACGCAGTATTTT. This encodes CASRRTRAFSTDTQYF.

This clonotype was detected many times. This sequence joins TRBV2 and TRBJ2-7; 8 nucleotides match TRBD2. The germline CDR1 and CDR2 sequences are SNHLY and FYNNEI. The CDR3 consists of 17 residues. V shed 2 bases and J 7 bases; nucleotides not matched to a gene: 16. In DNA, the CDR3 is TGTGCCAGCAGTGAATTAAACGGAGCGGGAGCGACCTCAGAGCAGTACTTC. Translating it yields CASSELNGAGATSEQYF.

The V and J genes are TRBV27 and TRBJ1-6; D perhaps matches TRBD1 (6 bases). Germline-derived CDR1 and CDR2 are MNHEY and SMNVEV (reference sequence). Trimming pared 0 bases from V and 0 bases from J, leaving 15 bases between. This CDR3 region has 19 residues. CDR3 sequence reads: CASSLSWDIIPSYNSPLHF. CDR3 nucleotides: TGTGCCAGCAGTTTATCGTGGGACATAATTCCCTCCTATAATTCACCCCTCCACTTT.

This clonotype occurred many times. The CDR3 here is CAIRANNEQFF. DNA of the CDR3: TGTGCCATACGGGCGAACAATGAGCAGTTCTTC. The chain uses TRBV2 and TRBJ2-1; D is uncertain. This CDR3 is 11 amino acids long. The germline V gene has CDR1 SNHLY and CDR2 FYNNEI. V lost 10 bases and J lost 5, with 9 bases in between.

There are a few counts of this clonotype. CDR3 sequence (DNA): TGTGCCAGCAGCGTAGGCACTAGCGGGAGCCCAGCCAAAAACATTCAGTACTTC. Translated: CASSVGTSGSPAKNIQYF. The V gene is TRBV9, the J gene TRBJ2-4, with TRBD2 identical over 11 bases. This CDR3 is built from 18 residues. Germline V lookup: CDR1 SGDLS, CDR2 YYNGEE. V was clipped by 0 bases and J by 0 bases; unmatched bases: 5.

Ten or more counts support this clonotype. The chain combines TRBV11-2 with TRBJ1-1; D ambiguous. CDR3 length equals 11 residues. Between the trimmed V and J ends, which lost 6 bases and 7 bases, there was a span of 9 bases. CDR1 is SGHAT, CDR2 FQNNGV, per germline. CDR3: CASRTPSEAFF. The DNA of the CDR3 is TGTGCCAGCAGGACCCCGAGTGAAGCTTTCTTT.

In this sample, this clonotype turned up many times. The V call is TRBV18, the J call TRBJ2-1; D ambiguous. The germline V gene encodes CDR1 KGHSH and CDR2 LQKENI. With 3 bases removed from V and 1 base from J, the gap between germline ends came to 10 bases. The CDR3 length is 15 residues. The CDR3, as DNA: TGTGCCAGCTCACCTGGAGAAGGGTCCTACAATGAGCAGTTCTTC. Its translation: CASSPGEGSYNEQFF.

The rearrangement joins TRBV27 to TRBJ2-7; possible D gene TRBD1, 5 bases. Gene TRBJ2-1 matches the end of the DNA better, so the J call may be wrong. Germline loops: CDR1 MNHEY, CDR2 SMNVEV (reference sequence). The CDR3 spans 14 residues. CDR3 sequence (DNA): TGTGCCAGCAGTTTCGGCCGAAGGGGCTACGAGCAGTTCTTC. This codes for CASSFGRRGYEQFF.

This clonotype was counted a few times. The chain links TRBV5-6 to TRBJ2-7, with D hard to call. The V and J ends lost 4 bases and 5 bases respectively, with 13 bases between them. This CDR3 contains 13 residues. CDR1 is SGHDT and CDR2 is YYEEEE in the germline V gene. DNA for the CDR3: TGTGCCAGCAGCATTGGCCGCCCTCACGAGCAGTACTTC. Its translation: CASSIGRPHEQYF.

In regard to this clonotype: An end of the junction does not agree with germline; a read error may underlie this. CDR3 sequence reads: CASSPKLNTGGLFF. The CDR3 DNA follows: TGTGCCAGCAGCCCTAAGCTGAACACCGGGGGGCTGTTTTTT. The gene calls are TRBV6-1 and TRBJ2-2; D is possibly TRBD2 (6 bases). Germline V lookup: CDR1 MNHNS, CDR2 SASEGT. This CDR3 is built from 14 residues.